This T cell receptor (beta chain) was identified in a study of naive and memory T cell subsets. Whole-study results and caveats: RNA-based TCR counts may shift with T cell activation and differentiation. Diversity fell and Gini index rose from naive through CM, EM, EMRA.

Effector memory cells were sorted as CD45RA-CD27-, EMRA cells as CD45RA+CD27-. The ends were cut back, 0 bases at V and 1 base at J, with 19 bases in the middle. CDR1 is MNHEY, CDR2 SVGEGT, per germline. The CDR3 contains 18 residues. On this clonotype itself: No antigen is known for it.

Both TRBC1 and TRBC2 were covered by a beta constant-region primer of two equimolar oligonucleotides. Using its own MiXCR run on the UMI-ligation and nested PCR reads, TCRdb lists one record per CDR3 protein. The sample consists of roughly 27,000 distinct CDR3 sequences, approximately 12% of them appearing once. V gene TRBV6-2 or TRBV6-3 combines with J gene TRBJ2-7; tentatively, D is TRBD2 (5 bases). Input material: effector memory CD4+ T cells from blood. Subset denoted: effector memory, CD45RA- CD27-. The receptor comes from a human donor in good health. CDR3 residues: CASSYSTIGIGKSYEQYF. The CDR3 bases are TGTGCCAGCAGTTACTCGACAATCGGGATTGGGAAATCCTACGAGCAGTACTTC.